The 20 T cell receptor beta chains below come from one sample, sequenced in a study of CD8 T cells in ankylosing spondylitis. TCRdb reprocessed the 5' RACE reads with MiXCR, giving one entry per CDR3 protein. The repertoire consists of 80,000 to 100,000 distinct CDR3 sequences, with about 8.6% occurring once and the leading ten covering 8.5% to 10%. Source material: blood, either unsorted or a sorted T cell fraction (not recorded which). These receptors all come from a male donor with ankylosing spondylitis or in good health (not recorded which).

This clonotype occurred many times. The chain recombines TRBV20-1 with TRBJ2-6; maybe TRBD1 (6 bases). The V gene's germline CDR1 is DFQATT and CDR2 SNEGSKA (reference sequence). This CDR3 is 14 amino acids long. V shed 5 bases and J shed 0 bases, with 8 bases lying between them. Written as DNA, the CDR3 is TGCAGTGCTTCGGACAGCTCTGGGGCCAACGTCCTGACTTTC. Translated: CSASDSSGANVLTF.

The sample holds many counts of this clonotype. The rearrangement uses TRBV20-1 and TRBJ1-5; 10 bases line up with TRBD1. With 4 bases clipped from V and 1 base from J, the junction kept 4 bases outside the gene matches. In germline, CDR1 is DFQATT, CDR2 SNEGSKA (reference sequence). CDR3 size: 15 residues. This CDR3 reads CSATTGGWSNQPQHF. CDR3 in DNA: TGCAGTGCTACGACAGGGGGCTGGAGCAATCAGCCCCAGCATTTT.

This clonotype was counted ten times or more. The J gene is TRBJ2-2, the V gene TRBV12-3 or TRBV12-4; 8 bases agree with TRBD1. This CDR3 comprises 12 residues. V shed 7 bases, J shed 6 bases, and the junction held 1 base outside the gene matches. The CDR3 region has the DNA TGTGCCAGCATCAGGGGGCCCGGGGAGCTGTTTTTT. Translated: CASIRGPGELFF.

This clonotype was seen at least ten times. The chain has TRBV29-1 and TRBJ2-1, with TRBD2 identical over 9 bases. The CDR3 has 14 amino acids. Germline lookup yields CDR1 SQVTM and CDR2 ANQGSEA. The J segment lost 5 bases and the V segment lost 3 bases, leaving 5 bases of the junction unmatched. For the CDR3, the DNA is TGCAGCGTTGATTTGCGGGAGGGCCACAATGAGCAGTTCTTC. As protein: CSVDLREGHNEQFF.

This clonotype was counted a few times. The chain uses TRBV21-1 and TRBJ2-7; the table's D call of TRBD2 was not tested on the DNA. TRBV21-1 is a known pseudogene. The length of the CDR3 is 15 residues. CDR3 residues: CASSKGLGGAYEQYF. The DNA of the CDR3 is TGTGCCAGCAGCAAAGGGTTGGGAGGGGCCTACGAGCAGTACTTC.

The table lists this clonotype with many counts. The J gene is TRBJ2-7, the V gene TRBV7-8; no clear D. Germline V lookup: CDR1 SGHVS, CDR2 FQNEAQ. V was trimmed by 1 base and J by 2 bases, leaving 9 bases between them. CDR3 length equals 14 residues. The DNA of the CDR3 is TGTGCCAGCAGCTTAGGGTTAATCACCTACGAGCAGTACTTC. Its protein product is CASSLGLITYEQYF.

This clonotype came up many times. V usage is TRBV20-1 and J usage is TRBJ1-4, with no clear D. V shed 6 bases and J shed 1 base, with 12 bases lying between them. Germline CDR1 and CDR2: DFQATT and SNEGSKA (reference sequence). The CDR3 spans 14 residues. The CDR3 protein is CSARRGETNEKLFF. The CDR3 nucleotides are TGCAGTGCGCGACGGGGTGAAACTAATGAAAAACTGTTTTTT.

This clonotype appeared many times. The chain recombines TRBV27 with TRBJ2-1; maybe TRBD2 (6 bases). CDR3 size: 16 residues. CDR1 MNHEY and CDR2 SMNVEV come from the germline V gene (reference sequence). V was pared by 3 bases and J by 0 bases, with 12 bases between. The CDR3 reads CASSLMRRGSYNEQFF. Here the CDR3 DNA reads TGTGCCAGCAGTTTGATGAGGCGGGGCTCCTACAATGAGCAGTTCTTC.

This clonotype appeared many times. For the CDR3, the DNA is TGTGCCACCAGAACCGGGACAGCATACACCGGGGAGCTGTTTTTT. The encoded protein is CATRTGTAYTGELFF. The chain links TRBV15 to TRBJ2-2; TRBD1 agrees at 7 bases. The CDR3 covers 15 residues. The junction had 7 bases not matched to a gene; V was cut back by 6 bases and J by 3 bases. Germline-derived CDR1 and CDR2 are LNHNV and YYDKDF (reference sequence).

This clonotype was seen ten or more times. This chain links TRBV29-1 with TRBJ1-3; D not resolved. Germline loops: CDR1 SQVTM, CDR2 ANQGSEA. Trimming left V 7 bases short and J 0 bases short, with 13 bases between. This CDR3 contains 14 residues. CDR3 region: CSAGNPHSGNTIYF. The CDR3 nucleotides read TGCAGCGCCGGAAACCCACACTCTGGAAACACCATATATTTT. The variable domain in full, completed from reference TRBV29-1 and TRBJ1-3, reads SAVISQKPSRDICQRGTSLTIQCQVDSQVTMMFWYRQQPGQSLTLIATANQGSEATYESGFVIDKFPISRPNLTFSTLTVSNMSPEDSSIYLCSAGNPHSGNTIYFGEGSWLTVV.

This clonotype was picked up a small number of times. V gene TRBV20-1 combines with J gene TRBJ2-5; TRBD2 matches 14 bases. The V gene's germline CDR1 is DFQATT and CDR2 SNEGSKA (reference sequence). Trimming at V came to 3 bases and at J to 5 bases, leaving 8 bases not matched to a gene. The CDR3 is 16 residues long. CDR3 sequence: CSASGTSGGQGETQYF. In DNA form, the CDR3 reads TGCAGTGCTAGTGGGACTAGCGGGGGTCAAGGGGAGACCCAGTACTTC.

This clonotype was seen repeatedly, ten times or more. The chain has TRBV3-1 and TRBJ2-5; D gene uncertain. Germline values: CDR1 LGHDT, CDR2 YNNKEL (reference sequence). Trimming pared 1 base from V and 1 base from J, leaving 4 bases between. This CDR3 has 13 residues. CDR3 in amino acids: CASSQVRQETQYF. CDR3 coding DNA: TGTGCCAGCAGCCAAGTTCGCCAAGAGACCCAGTACTTC.

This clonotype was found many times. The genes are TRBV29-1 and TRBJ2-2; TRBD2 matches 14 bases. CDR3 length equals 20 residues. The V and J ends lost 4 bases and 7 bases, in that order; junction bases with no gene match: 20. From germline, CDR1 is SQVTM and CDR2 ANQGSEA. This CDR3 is CSVGWSRLAGGPVWHGELFF. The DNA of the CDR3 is TGCAGCGTTGGGTGGTCGAGACTAGCGGGGGGGCCTGTTTGGCACGGGGAGCTGTTTTTT.

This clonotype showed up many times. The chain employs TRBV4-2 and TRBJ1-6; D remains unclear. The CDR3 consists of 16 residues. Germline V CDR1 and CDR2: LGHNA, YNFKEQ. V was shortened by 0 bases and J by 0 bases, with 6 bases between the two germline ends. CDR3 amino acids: CASSQDPSSYNSPLHF. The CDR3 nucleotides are TGTGCCAGCAGCCAAGATCCTAGCTCCTATAATTCACCCCTCCACTTT.

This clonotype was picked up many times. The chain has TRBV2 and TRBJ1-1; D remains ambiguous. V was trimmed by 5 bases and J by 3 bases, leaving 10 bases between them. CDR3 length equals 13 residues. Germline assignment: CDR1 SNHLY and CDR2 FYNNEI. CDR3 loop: CASSWGRDTEAFF. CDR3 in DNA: TGTGCCAGCAGTTGGGGTCGGGACACTGAAGCTTTCTTT.

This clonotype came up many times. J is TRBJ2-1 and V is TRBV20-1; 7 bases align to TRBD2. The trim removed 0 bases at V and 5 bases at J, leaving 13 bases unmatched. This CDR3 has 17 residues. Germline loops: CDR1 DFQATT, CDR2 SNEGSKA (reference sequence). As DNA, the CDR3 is TGCAGTGCTAGAGACCCTTGGGGACTAAGTAAAGACAATGAGCAGTTCTTC. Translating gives CSARDPWGLSKDNEQFF.

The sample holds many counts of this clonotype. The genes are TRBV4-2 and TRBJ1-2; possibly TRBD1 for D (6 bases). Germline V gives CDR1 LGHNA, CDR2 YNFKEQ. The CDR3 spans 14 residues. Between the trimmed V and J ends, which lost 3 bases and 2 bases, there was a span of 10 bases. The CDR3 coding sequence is TGTGCCAGCAGCCAGACTACAGGGAACTATGGCTACACCTTC. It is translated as CASSQTTGNYGYTF.

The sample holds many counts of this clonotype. The CDR3 DNA sequence: TGTGCCAGCAGTTCACCGGTGGGGAATAGCAATCAGCCCCAGCATTTT. Translating gives CASSSPVGNSNQPQHF. The chain has TRBV12-3 or TRBV12-4 and TRBJ1-5; D not resolved. This CDR3 is 16 amino acids long. V gave up 4 bases and J gave up 0 bases, with 13 bases separating them.

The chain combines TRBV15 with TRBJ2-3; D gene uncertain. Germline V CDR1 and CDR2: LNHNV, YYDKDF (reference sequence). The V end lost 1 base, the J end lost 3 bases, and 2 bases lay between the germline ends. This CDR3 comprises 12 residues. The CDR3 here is CATSRVTDTQYF. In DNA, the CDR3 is TGTGCCACCAGCAGAGTGACAGATACGCAGTATTTT.

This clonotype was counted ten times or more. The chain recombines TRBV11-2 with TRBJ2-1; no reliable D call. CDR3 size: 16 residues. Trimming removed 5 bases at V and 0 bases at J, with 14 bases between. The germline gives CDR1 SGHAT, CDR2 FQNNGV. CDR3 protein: CASSETKWSSYNEQFF. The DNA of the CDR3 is TGTGCCAGCAGCGAGACCAAATGGAGCTCCTACAATGAGCAGTTCTTC.